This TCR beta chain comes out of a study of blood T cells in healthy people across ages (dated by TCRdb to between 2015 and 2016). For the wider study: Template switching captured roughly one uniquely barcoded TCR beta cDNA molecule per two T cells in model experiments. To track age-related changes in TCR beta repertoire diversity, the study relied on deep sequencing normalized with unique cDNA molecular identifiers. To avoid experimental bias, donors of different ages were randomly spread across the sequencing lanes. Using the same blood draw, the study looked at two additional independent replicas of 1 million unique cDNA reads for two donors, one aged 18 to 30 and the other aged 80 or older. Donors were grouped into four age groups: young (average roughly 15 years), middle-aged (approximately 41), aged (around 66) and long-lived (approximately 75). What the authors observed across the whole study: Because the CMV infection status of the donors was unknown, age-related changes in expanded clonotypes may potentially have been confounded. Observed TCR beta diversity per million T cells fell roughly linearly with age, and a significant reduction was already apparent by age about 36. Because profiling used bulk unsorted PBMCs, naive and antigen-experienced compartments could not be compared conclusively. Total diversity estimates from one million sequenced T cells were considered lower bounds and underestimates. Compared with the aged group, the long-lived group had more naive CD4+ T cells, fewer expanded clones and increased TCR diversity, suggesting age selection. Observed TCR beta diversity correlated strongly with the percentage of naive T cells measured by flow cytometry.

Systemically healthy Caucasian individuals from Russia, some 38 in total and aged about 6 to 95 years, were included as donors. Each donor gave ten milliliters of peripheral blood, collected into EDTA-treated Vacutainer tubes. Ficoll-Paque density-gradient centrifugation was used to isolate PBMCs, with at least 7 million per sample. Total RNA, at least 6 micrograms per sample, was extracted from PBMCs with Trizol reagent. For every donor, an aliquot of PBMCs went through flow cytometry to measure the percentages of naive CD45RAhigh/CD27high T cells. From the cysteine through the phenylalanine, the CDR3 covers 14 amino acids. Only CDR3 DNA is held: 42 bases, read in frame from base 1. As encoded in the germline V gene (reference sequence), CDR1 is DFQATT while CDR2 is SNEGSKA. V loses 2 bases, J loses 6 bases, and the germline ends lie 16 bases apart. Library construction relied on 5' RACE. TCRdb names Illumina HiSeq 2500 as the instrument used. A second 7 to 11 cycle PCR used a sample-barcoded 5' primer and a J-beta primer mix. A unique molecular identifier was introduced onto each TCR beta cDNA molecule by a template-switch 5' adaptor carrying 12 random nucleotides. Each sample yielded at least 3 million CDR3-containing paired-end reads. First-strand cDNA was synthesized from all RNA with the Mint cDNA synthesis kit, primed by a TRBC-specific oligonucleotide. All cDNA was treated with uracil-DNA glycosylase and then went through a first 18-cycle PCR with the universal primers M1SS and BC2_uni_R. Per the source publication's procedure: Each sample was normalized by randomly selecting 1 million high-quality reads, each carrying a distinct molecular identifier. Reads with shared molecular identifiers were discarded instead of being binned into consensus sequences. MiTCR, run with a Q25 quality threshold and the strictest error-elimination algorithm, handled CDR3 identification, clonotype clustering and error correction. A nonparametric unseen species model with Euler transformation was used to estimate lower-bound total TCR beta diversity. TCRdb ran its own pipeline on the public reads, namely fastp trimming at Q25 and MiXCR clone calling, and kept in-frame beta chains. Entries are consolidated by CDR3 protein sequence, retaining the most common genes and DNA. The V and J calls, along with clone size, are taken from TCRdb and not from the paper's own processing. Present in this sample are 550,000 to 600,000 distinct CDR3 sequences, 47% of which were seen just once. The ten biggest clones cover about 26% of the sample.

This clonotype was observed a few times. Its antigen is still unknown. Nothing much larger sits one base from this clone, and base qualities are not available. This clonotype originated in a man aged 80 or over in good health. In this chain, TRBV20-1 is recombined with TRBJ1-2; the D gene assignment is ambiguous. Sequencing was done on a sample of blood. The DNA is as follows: TGCAGTGCTAGAATATTGGGTTTCGAAGATGGCTACACCTTC. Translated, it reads CSARILGFEDGYTF.